This entry lists 12 T cell receptor beta chains sequenced from one sample in a study of OX40 agonist ivuxolimab in advanced cancers. Data came from immunoSEQ multiplex PCR; TCRdb stores just in-frame clones and leaves some out. The profile shows 50,000 to 65,000 clones, around nine tenths of them singletons. Source: CD4+ or CD8+ T cells sorted from blood, taken in a trial of the OX40 agonist ivuxolimab. Receptors were obtained from an adult with an advanced solid tumor such as melanoma, head and neck, liver or kidney cancer.

The chain combines TRBV28 with TRBJ1-1; D ambiguous. CDR1 is MDHEN, CDR2 SYDVKM, per germline. The ends were cut back, 2 bases at V and 1 base at J, with 5 bases in the middle. This CDR3 region has 13 residues. CDR3 protein: CASSLQENTEAFF. CDR3 sequence (DNA): TGTGCCAGCAGTTTACAAGAGAACACTGAAGCTTTCTTT.

The chain has TRBV28 and TRBJ2-5; 8 bases map to TRBD2. With 8 bases clipped from V and 3 bases from J, the junction kept 8 bases outside the gene matches. The CDR3 runs 14 residues. Germline V gives CDR1 MDHEN, CDR2 SYDVKM. This CDR3 reads CASFLSGGEETQYF. The CDR3 DNA follows: TGTGCCAGCTTCCTCTCGGGGGGGGAAGAGACCCAGTACTTC.

The chain recombines TRBV27 with TRBJ1-2; 7 nucleotides match TRBD1. Germline V CDR1 and CDR2: MNHEY, SMNVEV (reference sequence). The CDR3 contains 16 residues. V shed 4 bases and J 2 bases; nucleotides not matched to a gene: 10. The CDR3 region has the DNA TGTGCCAGCAGTTCACCCGGTCGACAGGGCAACTATGGCTACACCTTC. Amino acid sequence: CASSSPGRQGNYGYTF.

This clone appeared once. The J gene is TRBJ1-2, the V gene TRBV2, with 7 bases aligning to TRBD1. Germline V CDR1 and CDR2: SNHLY, FYNNEI. V trimming: 4 bases; J trimming: 5 bases; junction bases outside the gene matches: 10. The CDR3 has 15 residues. The CDR3 loop is CASSVEDRTGYGYTF. The CDR3 coding sequence is TGTGCCAGCAGTGTGGAGGATCGGACAGGATATGGCTACACCTTC.

This chain links TRBV19 with TRBJ1-1; a possible D gene is TRBD1 (5 bases). The CDR3 has 13 residues. The germline CDR1 and CDR2 sequences are LNHDA and SQIVND (reference sequence). The V end lost 4 bases, the J end lost 4 bases, and 10 bases lay between the germline ends. CDR3 in DNA: TGTGCCAGTAGTACACAAAGGGGCACTGAAGCTTTCTTT. This sequence encodes CASSTQRGTEAFF.

This clone has more than one count but fewer than ten. The chain uses TRBV5-4 and TRBJ1-1; no clear D gene. Germline V lookup: CDR1 SGHNT, CDR2 YYREEE (reference sequence). The CDR3 is made up of 14 amino acids. V was trimmed by 0 bases and J by 1 base, leaving 7 bases between them. CDR3 amino acids: CASSLDITNTEAFF. The CDR3 DNA sequence: TGTGCCAGCAGCTTGGACATAACGAACACTGAAGCTTTCTTT.

The rearrangement uses TRBV6-6 and TRBJ2-3; TRBD1 might be the D (6 bases). V lost 6 bases to trimming and J lost 3 bases, with 19 bases between them. There are 16 residues in the CDR3. Germline CDR1 reads MNHNY; CDR2 reads SVGAGI (reference sequence). The CDR3 here is CASSHREPTTTDTQYF. The CDR3 DNA sequence: TGTGCCAGCAGCCACAGGGAGCCGACCACTACAGATACGCAGTATTTT.

V is TRBV5-5 and J is TRBJ2-1; unclear D gene. V was shortened by 5 bases and J by 6 bases, with 12 bases between the two germline ends. The germline V gene encodes CDR1 SGHKS and CDR2 YYEKEE (reference sequence). The CDR3 consists of 13 residues. The CDR3 spells CASSWGLGNEQFF. The CDR3 DNA is TGTGCCAGCAGTTGGGGTTTGGGCAATGAGCAGTTCTTC.

This chain connects TRBV11-3 to TRBJ2-7; the D call may be TRBD1 or TRBD2 (5 bases each). The CDR3 runs to 13 residues. V gave up 8 bases and J gave up 3 bases, with 14 bases separating them. Germline loops: CDR1 SGHNT, CDR2 YENEEA. Here the CDR3 reads CASEGRQGYEQYF. The CDR3 DNA follows: TGTGCCAGCGAGGGGCGGCAGGGCTACGAGCAGTACTTC.

This clone was picked up a small number of times. This chain uses TRBV5-1 with TRBJ2-7; a possible D gene is TRBD1 (5 bases). Between the trimmed V and J ends, which lost 4 bases and 3 bases, there was a span of 8 bases. CDR1 and CDR2 (germline): SGHRS, YFSETQ. The CDR3 is made up of 12 amino acids. CDR3 residues: CASSRGYYEQYF. CDR3 nucleotide sequence: TGCGCCAGCAGCAGGGGATACTACGAGCAGTACTTC.

In its sample, this clone was seen once. The rearrangement uses TRBV7-3 and TRBJ1-1; D is unresolved. Germline loops: CDR1 SGHTA, CDR2 FQGTGA. Between the trimmed V and J ends, which lost 8 bases and 0 bases, there was a span of 10 bases. This CDR3 region has 13 residues. The CDR3 loop is CASSEAMNTEAFF. CDR3 bases: TGTGCCAGCTCGGAGGCTATGAACACTGAAGCTTTCTTT.

The chain is built from TRBV20-1 and TRBJ2-7; TRBD1 matches at 8 bases. V dropped 5 bases and J dropped 9; count of bases not matched to a gene: 6. There are 11 residues in the CDR3. Germline values: CDR1 DFQATT, CDR2 SNEGSKA (reference sequence). This CDR3 is CSALQGARQYF. CDR3 sequence (DNA): TGCAGTGCTCTTCAGGGGGCACGGCAGTACTTC.